This is a list of T cell receptor beta chains from one sample in a study of control samples from healthy donors and cancer patients. Repertoires were generated with immunoSEQ multiplex PCR, while TCRdb's copy carries only in-frame clones and drops some. The repertoire includes over 150,000 clones, over 90% of them detected once, and around 0.92% sits in the top ten. Sequences were obtained from blood. Receptor source: a woman aged 25 to 45 in good health. The CDR3 runs from the conserved cysteine through the conserved F or W. A D gene is named only where the DNA matches it firmly.

CDR3 protein: CASSQEPSGNTLSYEQYF; CDR3 DNA: TGCGCCAGCAGCCAAGAACCAAGCGGGAATACACTCTCCTACGAGCAGTACTTC; J gene: TRBJ2-7; D gene: TRBD2; V gene: TRBV4-1
CDR3 protein: CASSLGDRNSPLHF; CDR3 DNA: TGTGCCAGCAGCTTAGGGGACAGGAATTCACCCCTCCACTTT; J gene: TRBJ1-6; D gene: TRBD1; V gene: TRBV13
CDR3 protein: CASSLRAGSNLANYGYTF; CDR3 DNA: TGTGCCAGCAGTCTCCGGGCGGGCAGTAACTTAGCTAACTATGGCTACACCTTC; J gene: TRBJ1-2; D gene: -; V gene: TRBV2
CDR3 protein: CASSAQRGSYNEQFF; CDR3 DNA: TGTGCCAGCAGCGCCCAGAGGGGCTCCTACAATGAGCAGTTCTTC; J gene: TRBJ2-1; D gene: -; V gene: TRBV9
CDR3 protein: CASSSAGISGANVLTF; CDR3 DNA: TGTGCCAGCAGTTCCGCGGGTATCTCTGGGGCCAACGTCCTGACTTTC; J gene: TRBJ2-6; D gene: -; V gene: TRBV28
CDR3 protein: CASSLPVRPYEQYF; CDR3 DNA: TGTGCCAGCAGCTTACCAGTGAGGCCCTACGAGCAGTACTTC; J gene: TRBJ2-7; D gene: -; V gene: TRBV7-9
CDR3 protein: CATSDPRDKEYNEQFF; CDR3 DNA: TGTGCCACCAGTGACCCTCGGGACAAGGAGTACAATGAGCAGTTCTTC; J gene: TRBJ2-1; D gene: -; V gene: TRBV24-1
CDR3 protein: CASSSNSGYTF; CDR3 DNA: TGTGCCAGCAGTTCCAATAGTGGCTACACCTTC; J gene: TRBJ1-2; D gene: -; V gene: TRBV6-2/TRBV6-3
CDR3 protein: CASSPTGGTGDNYNSPLHF; CDR3 DNA: TGTGCCAGCAGCCCTACCGGGGGGACAGGCGACAACTATAATTCACCCCTCCACTTT; J gene: TRBJ1-6; D gene: TRBD1; V gene: TRBV28
CDR3 protein: CASSQEARQANYGYTF; CDR3 DNA: TGCGCCAGCAGCCAAGAGGCGCGGCAGGCTAACTATGGCTACACCTTC; J gene: TRBJ1-2; D gene: -; V gene: TRBV4-1
CDR3 protein: CASSEGGRTEAFF; CDR3 DNA: TGTGCCAGCAGCGAAGGAGGGAGGACTGAAGCTTTCTTT; J gene: TRBJ1-1; D gene: -; V gene: TRBV28
CDR3 protein: CASSYTSGYLGREQYF; CDR3 DNA: TGTGCCAGCAGTTATACTAGCGGGTACTTGGGGCGCGAGCAGTACTTC; J gene: TRBJ2-7; D gene: TRBD2; V gene: TRBV6-2/TRBV6-3
CDR3 protein: CASSQENLRWAIGGELFF; CDR3 DNA: TGTGCCAGCAGCCAAGAGAACTTGAGGTGGGCCATCGGCGGGGAGCTGTTTTTT; J gene: TRBJ2-2; D gene: -; V gene: TRBV3-1/TRBV3-2
CDR3 protein: CASSQGGNSYEQYF; CDR3 DNA: TGTGCCAGCAGCCAAGGTGGGAACTCCTACGAGCAGTACTTC; J gene: TRBJ2-7; D gene: -; V gene: TRBV5-8
CDR3 protein: CASSFQSGLPNEQFF; CDR3 DNA: TGTGCCAGCAGCTTCCAGTCAGGGTTACCCAATGAGCAGTTCTTC; J gene: TRBJ2-1; D gene: -; V gene: TRBV7-3
CDR3 protein: CAWKPGHRSYEQYF; CDR3 DNA: TGTGCCTGGAAGCCGGGACACCGCTCCTACGAGCAGTACTTC; J gene: TRBJ2-7; D gene: -; V gene: TRBV30
CDR3 protein: CASSQDLVLFGRPYDGYTF; CDR3 DNA: TGTGCCAGCAGCCAAGATTTAGTACTTTTTGGCAGACCCTACGATGGCTACACCTTC; J gene: TRBJ1-2; D gene: -; V gene: TRBV3-1/TRBV3-2
CDR3 protein: CASTLGGGEAFF; CDR3 DNA: TGTGCCAGCACCCTTGGAGGCGGTGAAGCTTTCTTT; J gene: TRBJ1-1; D gene: -; V gene: TRBV6-5
CDR3 protein: CASRPATGTGELFF; CDR3 DNA: TGCGCCAGCAGGCCCGCAACAGGGACCGGGGAGCTGTTTTTT; J gene: TRBJ2-2; D gene: -; V gene: TRBV5-1
CDR3 protein: CASGPPYEQYF; CDR3 DNA: TGTGCCAGCGGGCCACCATACGAGCAGTACTTC; J gene: TRBJ2-7; D gene: -; V gene: TRBV14
CDR3 protein: CSASYGLAEAFF; CDR3 DNA: TGCAGTGCTAGTTACGGGCTGGCTGAAGCTTTCTTT; J gene: TRBJ1-1; D gene: -; V gene: TRBV20-1
CDR3 protein: CASTKVRAAEGELFF; CDR3 DNA: TGTGCCAGCACCAAAGTCCGGGCCGCCGAAGGGGAGCTGTTTTTT; J gene: TRBJ2-2; D gene: -; V gene: TRBV2
CDR3 protein: CASSPHGQGAAETQYF; CDR3 DNA: TGTGCCAGCAGCCCCCATGGACAGGGGGCTGCGGAGACCCAGTACTTC; J gene: TRBJ2-5; D gene: TRBD1; V gene: TRBV7-8
CDR3 protein: CASSYSGVLGYTF; CDR3 DNA: TGTGCCAGCAGTTACTCGGGGGTCTTGGGCTACACCTTC; J gene: TRBJ1-2; D gene: -; V gene: TRBV6-5
CDR3 protein: CASSLVLQGTDTQYF; CDR3 DNA: TGTGCCAGCAGTTTAGTGTTGCAGGGCACAGATACGCAGTATTTT; J gene: TRBJ2-3; D gene: -; V gene: TRBV28
CDR3 protein: CASSKKDINLYEQYF; CDR3 DNA: TGTGCCAGCAGCAAAAAGGACATAAACCTCTACGAGCAGTACTTC; J gene: TRBJ2-7; D gene: -; V gene: TRBV7-9
CDR3 protein: CASSLGLGETQYF; CDR3 DNA: TGTGCCAGCAGCCTGGGACTTGGAGAGACCCAGTACTTC; J gene: TRBJ2-5; D gene: -; V gene: TRBV14
CDR3 protein: CASRPGTVSYEQYF; CDR3 DNA: TGTGCCAGCAGGCCCGGGACAGTCTCCTACGAGCAGTACTTC; J gene: TRBJ2-7; D gene: TRBD1; V gene: TRBV28
CDR3 protein: CASSLHWRAPNEKLFF; CDR3 DNA: TGCGCCAGCAGCCTCCACTGGAGGGCTCCTAATGAAAAACTGTTTTTT; J gene: TRBJ1-4; D gene: -; V gene: TRBV5-1
CDR3 protein: CASSQGHRVVSGEGYTF; CDR3 DNA: TGTGCCAGCAGCCAGGGACATCGGGTAGTATCTGGGGAGGGCTACACCTTC; J gene: TRBJ1-2; D gene: -; V gene: TRBV13
CDR3 protein: CASSLAGPSYNEQFF; CDR3 DNA: TGTGCCAGCAGCTTAGCGGGCCCCTCCTACAATGAGCAGTTCTTC; J gene: TRBJ2-1; D gene: -; V gene: TRBV7-9
CDR3 protein: CASSRGLAAGMVYEQYF; CDR3 DNA: TGTGCCAGCAGCCGAGGACTAGCGGCGGGTATGGTCTACGAGCAGTACTTC; J gene: TRBJ2-7; D gene: TRBD2; V gene: TRBV6-6
CDR3 protein: CASFFWGEGQAFF; CDR3 DNA: TGTGCCAGCTTCTTTTGGGGGGAGGGTCAAGCTTTCTTT; J gene: TRBJ1-1; D gene: -; V gene: TRBV2
CDR3 protein: CASSTRVWGDEQYF; CDR3 DNA: TGTGCCAGTAGTACCCGAGTCTGGGGGGACGAGCAGTACTTC; J gene: TRBJ2-7; D gene: -; V gene: TRBV19
CDR3 protein: CASSLFPSGVAGVYEQYF; CDR3 DNA: TGTGCCAGCAGTTTATTTCCCTCCGGGGTAGCGGGAGTTTACGAGCAGTACTTC; J gene: TRBJ2-7; D gene: TRBD2; V gene: TRBV28
CDR3 protein: CASSPETVPYEQYF; CDR3 DNA: TGTGCCAGCAGCCCAGAGACAGTCCCCTACGAGCAGTACTTC; J gene: TRBJ2-7; D gene: -; V gene: TRBV9
CDR3 protein: CASSRQSGNTIYF; CDR3 DNA: TGTGCCAGCAGCCGGCAGTCTGGAAACACCATATATTTT; J gene: TRBJ1-3; D gene: -; V gene: TRBV3-1/TRBV3-2
CDR3 protein: CASSLVGTGGGEQFF; CDR3 DNA: TGTGCCAGCAGTTTAGTTGGGACAGGAGGCGGTGAGCAGTTCTTC; J gene: TRBJ2-1; D gene: TRBD1; V gene: TRBV27
CDR3 protein: CASSDRGGVSNQPQHF; CDR3 DNA: TGTGCCAGCAGTGATCGGGGGGGGGTAAGCAATCAGCCCCAGCATTTT; J gene: TRBJ1-5; D gene: -; V gene: TRBV6-1
CDR3 protein: CASSLRASKETQYF; CDR3 DNA: TGTGCCAGCAGCTTAAGGGCTAGCAAAGAGACCCAGTACTTC; J gene: TRBJ2-5; D gene: -; V gene: TRBV7-2